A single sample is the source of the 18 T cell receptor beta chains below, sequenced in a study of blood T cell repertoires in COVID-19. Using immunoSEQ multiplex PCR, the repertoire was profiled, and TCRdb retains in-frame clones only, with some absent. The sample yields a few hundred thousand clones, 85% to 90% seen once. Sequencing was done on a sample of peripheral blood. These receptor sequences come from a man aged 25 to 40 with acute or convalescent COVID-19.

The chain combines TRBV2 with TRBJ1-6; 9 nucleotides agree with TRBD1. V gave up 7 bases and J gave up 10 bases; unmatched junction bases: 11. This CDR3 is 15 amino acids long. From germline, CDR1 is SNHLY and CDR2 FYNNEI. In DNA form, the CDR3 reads TGTGCCAGCACCGAGGACAGGGGATTAGGGTCACCCCTCCACTTT. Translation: CASTEDRGLGSPLHF. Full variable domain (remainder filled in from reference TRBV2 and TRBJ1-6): EPEVTQTPSHQVTQMGQEVILRCVPISNHLYFYWYRQILGQKVEFLVSFYNNEISEKSEIFDDQFSVERPDGSNFTLKIRSTKLEDSAMYFCASTEDRGLGSPLHFGNGTRLTVT.

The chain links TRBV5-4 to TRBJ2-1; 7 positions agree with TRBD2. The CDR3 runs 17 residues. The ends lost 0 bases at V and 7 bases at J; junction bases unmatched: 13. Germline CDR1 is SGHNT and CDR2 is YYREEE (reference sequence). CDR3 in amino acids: CASSLVVGGGPRNEQFF. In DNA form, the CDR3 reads TGTGCCAGCAGCTTGGTCGTTGGGGGAGGGCCGAGAAATGAGCAGTTCTTC.

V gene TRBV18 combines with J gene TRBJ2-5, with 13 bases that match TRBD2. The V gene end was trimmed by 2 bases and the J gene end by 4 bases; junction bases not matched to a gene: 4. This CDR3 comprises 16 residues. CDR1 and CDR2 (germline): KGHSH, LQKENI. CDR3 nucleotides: TGTGCCAGCTCACCAAACCGACTAGCGGGAGGAGAGACCCAGTACTTC. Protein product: CASSPNRLAGGETQYF.

CDR3 sequence reads: CASSQIPGGLPDTQYF. The CDR3 coding sequence is TGCGCCAGCAGCCAAATTCCAGGGGGCCTCCCAGATACGCAGTATTTT. The chain has TRBV4-1 and TRBJ2-3, with TRBD1 matching 8 bases. V gave up 2 bases and J gave up 4 bases; unmatched junction bases: 8. Germline V gene lookup returns CDR1 MGHRA and CDR2 YSYEKL. The CDR3 length is 16 residues.

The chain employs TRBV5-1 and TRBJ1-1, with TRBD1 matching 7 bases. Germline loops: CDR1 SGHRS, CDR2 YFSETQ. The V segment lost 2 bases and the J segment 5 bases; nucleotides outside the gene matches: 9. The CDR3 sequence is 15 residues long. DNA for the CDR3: TGCGCCAGCAGCTTTCCGACAGGGCGAGAGACTGAAGCTTTCTTT. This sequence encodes CASSFPTGRETEAFF.

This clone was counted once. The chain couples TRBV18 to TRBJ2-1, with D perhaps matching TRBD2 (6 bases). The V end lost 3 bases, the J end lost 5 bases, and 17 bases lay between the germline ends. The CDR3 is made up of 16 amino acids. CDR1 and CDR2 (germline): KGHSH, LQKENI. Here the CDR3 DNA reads TGTGCCAGCTCACCCATAGCGGAGAGGGTTAACAATGAGCAGTTCTTC. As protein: CASSPIAERVNNEQFF.

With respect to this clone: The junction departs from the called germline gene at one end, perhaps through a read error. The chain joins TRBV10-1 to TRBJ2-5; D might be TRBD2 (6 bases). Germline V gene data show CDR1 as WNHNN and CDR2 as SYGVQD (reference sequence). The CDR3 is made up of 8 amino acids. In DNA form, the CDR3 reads TGTGGGGGGTGGGCCCAGTACTTC. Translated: CGGWAQYF.

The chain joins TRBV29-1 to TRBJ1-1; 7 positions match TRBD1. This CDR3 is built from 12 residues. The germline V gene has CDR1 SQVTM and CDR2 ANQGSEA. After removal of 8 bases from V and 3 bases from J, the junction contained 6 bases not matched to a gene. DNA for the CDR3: TGCAGCACTGACAGGGAGGACACTGAAGCTTTCTTT. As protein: CSTDREDTEAFF.

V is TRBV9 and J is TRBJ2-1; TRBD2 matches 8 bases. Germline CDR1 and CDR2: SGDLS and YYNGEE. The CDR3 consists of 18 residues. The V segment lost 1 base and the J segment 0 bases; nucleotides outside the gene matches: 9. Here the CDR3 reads CASSVQLQRGSSYNEQFF. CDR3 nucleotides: TGTGCCAGCAGCGTACAGCTCCAGCGGGGGAGCTCCTACAATGAGCAGTTCTTC.

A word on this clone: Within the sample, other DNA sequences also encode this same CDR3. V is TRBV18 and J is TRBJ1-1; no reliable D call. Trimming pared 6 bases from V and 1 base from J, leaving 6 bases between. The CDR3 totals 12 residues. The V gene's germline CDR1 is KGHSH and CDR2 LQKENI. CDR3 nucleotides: TGTGCCAGCTCCGAGGGGAACACTGAAGCTTTCTTT. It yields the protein CASSEGNTEAFF.

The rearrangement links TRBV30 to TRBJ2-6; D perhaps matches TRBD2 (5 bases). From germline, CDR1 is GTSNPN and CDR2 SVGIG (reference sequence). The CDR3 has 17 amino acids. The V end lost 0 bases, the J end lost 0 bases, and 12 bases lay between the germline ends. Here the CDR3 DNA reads TGTGCCTGGAGTGTAAGGCGAGGGATCTCTGGGGCCAACGTCCTGACTTTC. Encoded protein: CAWSVRRGISGANVLTF.

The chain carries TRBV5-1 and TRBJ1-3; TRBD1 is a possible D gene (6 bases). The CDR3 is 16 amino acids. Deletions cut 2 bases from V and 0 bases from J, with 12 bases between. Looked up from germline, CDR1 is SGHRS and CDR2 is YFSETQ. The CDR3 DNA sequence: TGCGCCAGCAGCTTATCAGGGGCCATCTCTGGAAACACCATATATTTT. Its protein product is CASSLSGAISGNTIYF.

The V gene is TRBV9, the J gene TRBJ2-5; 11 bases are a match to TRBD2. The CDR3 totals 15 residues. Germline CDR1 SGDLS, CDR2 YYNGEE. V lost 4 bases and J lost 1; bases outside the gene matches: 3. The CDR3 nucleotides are TGTGCCAGCAGCTCGACTAGCGGGATCCAAGAGACCCAGTACTTC. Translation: CASSSTSGIQETQYF.

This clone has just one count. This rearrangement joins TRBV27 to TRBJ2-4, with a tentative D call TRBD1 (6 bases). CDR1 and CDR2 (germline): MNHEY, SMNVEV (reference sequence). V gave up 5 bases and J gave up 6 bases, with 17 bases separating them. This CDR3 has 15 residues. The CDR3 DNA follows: TGTGCCAGCAGTGCCCTTCCGGGACAACCAAACATTCAGTACTTC. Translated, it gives CASSALPGQPNIQYF.

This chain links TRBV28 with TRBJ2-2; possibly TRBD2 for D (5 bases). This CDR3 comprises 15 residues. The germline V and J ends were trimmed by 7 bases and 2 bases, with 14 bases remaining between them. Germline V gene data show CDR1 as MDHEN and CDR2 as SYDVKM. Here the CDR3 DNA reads TGTGCCAGCAAAACCAGCGGAGTAAACACCGGGGAGCTGTTTTTT. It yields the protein CASKTSGVNTGELFF.

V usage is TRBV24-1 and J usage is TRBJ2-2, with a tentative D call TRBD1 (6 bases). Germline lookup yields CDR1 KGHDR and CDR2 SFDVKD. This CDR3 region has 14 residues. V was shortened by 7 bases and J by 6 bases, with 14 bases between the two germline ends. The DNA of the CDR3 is TGTGCCACCAGAAGACCACAGGGTTCCGGGGAGCTGTTTTTT. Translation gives CATRRPQGSGELFF.

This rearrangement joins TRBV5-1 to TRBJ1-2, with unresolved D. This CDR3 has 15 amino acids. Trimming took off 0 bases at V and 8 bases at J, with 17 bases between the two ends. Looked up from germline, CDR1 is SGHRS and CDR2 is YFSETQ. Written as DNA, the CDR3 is TGCGCCAGCAGCTTGGCCGTTTCGAGGGTCGACGGCTACACCTTC. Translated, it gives CASSLAVSRVDGYTF.

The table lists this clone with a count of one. The CDR3 protein is CASSLGTAGYTF. CDR3 nucleotides: TGTGCCAGCAGCCTCGGGACAGCCGGCTACACCTTC. The chain combines TRBV12-3 or TRBV12-4 with TRBJ1-2, with TRBD1 identical over 7 bases. The V segment lost 6 bases and the J segment 8 bases; nucleotides outside the gene matches: 6. The CDR3 length is 12 residues.